This TCR beta chain originates from a study of blood T cell repertoires in COVID-19. Study information: Material from acute and convalescent COVID-19 was sourced from the United States, Italy and Spain.

Germline CDR1 and CDR2: MDHEN and SYDVKM. Trimming cost V 6 bases and J 1 base, with 15 bases left between them. The CDR3 spans 15 residues. The assay was immunoSEQ multiplex PCR, and TCRdb's table has in-frame clones only and misses some. The profile shows around 310,000 clones, around 87% of them singletons. This TCR derives from a woman aged 40 to 50 with COVID-19, enrolled during active disease. The sample was peripheral blood. The rearrangement uses TRBV28 and TRBJ1-1, with D maybe TRBD1 (5 bases). The CDR3 coding sequence is TGTGCCAGCAGCCGGGGAGGACAAGGGAACACTGAAGCTTTCTTT. Translated, it gives CASSRGGQGNTEAFF.